This T cell receptor (beta chain) was sequenced in a study of OX40 agonist ivuxolimab in advanced cancers. As concerns this clone: Its antigen is not identified.

Sequencing used immunoSEQ multiplex PCR; TCRdb keeps in-frame clones, though not all of them. The data contain around 63,000 clones, roughly nine tenths of them singletons. With V trimmed by 5 bases and J by 2 bases, 9 bases remained unmatched. This CDR3 region has 17 residues. Germline V gene lookup returns CDR1 SGHAT and CDR2 FQNNGV. General study results and limits: Compared with CD4+, CD8+ T cells on average had more expanded clones. Compared with others, partial responders at 0.1-3.0 mg/kg displayed clonal expansion among the lowest.

The receptor was isolated from an adult with an advanced solid tumor such as melanoma, head and neck, liver or kidney cancer. The chain employs TRBV11-2 and TRBJ2-3, with 11 bases matching TRBD2. The sequences come from CD4+ or CD8+ T cells sorted from blood, collected in a trial of the OX40 agonist ivuxolimab. This chain's CDR3 is CASSARLAGTITDTQYF. The CDR3, as DNA: TGTGCCAGCAGCGCCCGACTAGCGGGGACTATCACAGATACGCAGTATTTT.